This entry lists 25 T cell receptor beta chains sequenced from one sample in a study of radiation and T cells in renal cell carcinoma. Libraries were prepared by immunoSEQ multiplex PCR; TCRdb keeps only in-frame clonotypes and omits some of them. The sample yields about 74,000 clones, 70% to 90% seen once. Time point here: blood 4 weeks post-SBRT, at nephrectomy. Treatment defined: 15 Gy SBRT to primary tumor, nephrectomy 4 weeks later. The sample consisted of blood, taken from a patient whose treatment included radiotherapy and nephrectomy. Receptors were obtained from a woman aged 70-85 years with renal cell carcinoma.

The chain uses TRBV9 and TRBJ2-2; 10 nucleotides line up with TRBD2. Trimming removed 2 bases from V and 1 base from J; junction bases left unmatched: 2. The CDR3 sequence is 16 residues long. Germline V gene lookup returns CDR1 SGDLS and CDR2 YYNGEE. This CDR3 is CASSVIAGGNTGELFF. In nucleotides, the CDR3 is TGTGCCAGCAGCGTCATAGCGGGGGGGAACACCGGGGAGCTGTTTTTT.

The chain links TRBV2 to TRBJ2-7, with 7 bases lining up with TRBD1. Losses at the gene ends were 6 bases for V and 0 bases for J; bases not matched to a gene: 5. The CDR3 extends over 14 amino acids. Per germline, CDR1 SNHLY and CDR2 FYNNEI. CDR3 coding DNA: TGTGCCAGCAGGTTGACAGGGAGCTCCTACGAGCAGTACTTC. Protein product: CASRLTGSSYEQYF.

This chain joins TRBV5-1 and TRBJ1-2, with D uncertain. Between the trimmed V and J ends, which lost 8 bases and 2 bases, there was a span of 16 bases. The CDR3 runs 14 residues. The germline V gene encodes CDR1 SGHRS and CDR2 YFSETQ. The DNA for the CDR3 is TGCGCCAGTTCCGGTACCTCTACAAACTATGGCTACACCTTC. This codes for CASSGTSTNYGYTF.

The J gene is TRBJ2-3, the V gene TRBV5-1; D may be TRBD1 (6 bases). The V gene's germline CDR1 is SGHRS and CDR2 YFSETQ. CDR3 length equals 17 residues. Trimming took 2 bases from V and 0 from J, leaving 16 bases between them. CDR3 nucleotide sequence: TGCGCCAGCAGCTTCCAGACAGGCATGTCTAGCACAGATACGCAGTATTTT. Translation: CASSFQTGMSSTDTQYF.

J is TRBJ2-7 and V is TRBV19, with 8 bases that match TRBD2. Germline V gene sequence: CDR1 LNHDA, CDR2 SQIVND (reference sequence). V shed 4 bases and J 0 bases; nucleotides not matched to a gene: 11. The CDR3 consists of 17 residues. The CDR3 DNA is TGTGCCAGTAGTAAGGGACCGACTAGCGTGAGCTCCTACGAGCAGTACTTC. This encodes CASSKGPTSVSSYEQYF. Drawing the rest from reference TRBV19 and TRBJ2-7, the complete variable domain is DGGITQSPKYLFRKEGQNVTLSCEQNLNHDAMYWYRQDPGQGLRLIYYSQIVNDFQKGDIAEGYSVSREKKESFPLTVTSAQKNPTAFYLCASSKGPTSVSSYEQYFGPGTRLTVT.

The count of this clone is one. The chain carries TRBV11-3 and TRBJ1-1; D is uncertain. The length of the CDR3 is 15 residues. Germline V lookup: CDR1 SGHNT, CDR2 YENEEA. V was shortened by 5 bases and J by 5 bases, with 18 bases between the two germline ends. CDR3 amino acids: CASSTRSGLGTEAFF. In DNA, the CDR3 is TGTGCCAGCAGCACAAGATCTGGCTTGGGTACTGAAGCTTTCTTT. The whole variable domain, filled in from reference TRBV11-3 and TRBJ1-1, reads EAGVVQSPRYKIIEKKQPVAFWCNPISGHNTLYWYLQNLGQGPELLIRYENEEAVDDSQLPKDRFSAERLKGVDSTLKIQPAELGDSAVYLCASSTRSGLGTEAFFGQGTRLTVV.

The chain uses TRBV28 and TRBJ2-7, with 10 bases identical to TRBD2. This CDR3 region has 15 residues. Germline assignment: CDR1 MDHEN and CDR2 SYDVKM. With V trimmed by 5 bases and J by 0 bases, 4 bases remained unmatched. CDR3 DNA: TGTGCCAGCAGTCTTCGGACTAGCGGCTCCTACGAGCAGTACTTC. Protein product: CASSLRTSGSYEQYF.

This clone appeared once. This sequence joins TRBV5-4 and TRBJ1-1, with D maybe TRBD1 (5 bases). CDR1 and CDR2 (germline): SGHNT, YYREEE (reference sequence). This CDR3 spans 17 amino acids. V was pared by 0 bases and J by 1 base, with 16 bases between. CDR3 residues: CASSLAGVRVSNTEAFF. The CDR3 DNA is TGTGCCAGCAGCTTGGCCGGAGTCAGGGTCTCGAACACTGAAGCTTTCTTT. The whole variable domain, filled in from reference TRBV5-4 and TRBJ1-1, reads ETGVTQSPTHLIKTRGQQVTLRCSSQSGHNTVSWYQQALGQGPQFIFQYYREEENGRGNFPPRFSGLQFPNYSSELNVNALELDDSALYLCASSLAGVRVSNTEAFFGQGTRLTVV.

J is TRBJ1-2 and V is TRBV28; possible D gene TRBD1, 5 bases. Germline V gene lookup returns CDR1 MDHEN and CDR2 SYDVKM. V lost 3 bases, J lost 5 bases, and 13 bases lay in between. The CDR3 totals 14 residues. This chain's CDR3 is CASSFSGKEYGYTF. CDR3 DNA sequence: TGTGCCAGCAGTTTTTCAGGGAAGGAATATGGCTACACCTTC.

The rearrangement joins TRBV14 to TRBJ2-1, with TRBD1 as a possible D gene (5 bases). V was trimmed by 3 bases and J by 6 bases, leaving 12 bases between them. Germline V gene lookup returns CDR1 SGHDN and CDR2 FVKESK. The CDR3 length is 14 residues. CDR3 loop: CASSHLQAFNEQFF. In DNA, the CDR3 is TGTGCCAGCAGCCACTTACAGGCATTCAATGAGCAGTTCTTC.

V and J are TRBV19 and TRBJ1-2; possible D gene TRBD1, 6 bases. Trimming pared 3 bases from V and 3 bases from J, leaving 17 bases between. The germline CDR1 and CDR2 sequences are LNHDA and SQIVND (reference sequence). The length of the CDR3 is 16 residues. DNA of the CDR3: TGTGCCAGTAGTATCACAGGGTGGGGGAAGGACTATGGCTACACCTTC. Translating it yields CASSITGWGKDYGYTF.

The CDR3 nucleotides read TGTGCCAGCAGCTCGACTAGCGGGGTCTACAATGAGCAGTTCTTC. Its translation is CASSSTSGVYNEQFF. The genes are TRBV7-2 and TRBJ2-1, with 11 bases matching TRBD2. The CDR3 runs 15 residues. The V and J ends lost 4 bases and 3 bases, in that order; junction bases with no gene match: 2. Germline V gene data show CDR1 as SGHTA and CDR2 as FQGNSA.

The genes are TRBV27 and TRBJ1-1, with a possible D match to TRBD1 (5 bases). The CDR3 totals 14 residues. Germline assignment: CDR1 MNHEY and CDR2 SMNVEV (reference sequence). V dropped 3 bases and J dropped 1 base, with 9 bases sitting between them. For the CDR3, the DNA is TGTGCCAGCAGTTTTGAGGGGCGGAACACTGAAGCTTTCTTT. Translation: CASSFEGRNTEAFF.

V is TRBV6-1 and J is TRBJ1-1; tentative D call: TRBD1 (5 bases). Germline CDR1 reads MNHNS; CDR2 reads SASEGT. V was shortened by 9 bases and J by 5 bases, with 13 bases between the two germline ends. The length of the CDR3 is 12 residues. CDR3 amino acids: CASGGELTEAFF. In nucleotides, the CDR3 is TGTGCCAGTGGGGGGGAGTTAACTGAAGCTTTCTTT.

The gene calls are TRBV15 and TRBJ1-3; D gene ambiguous. V was pared by 3 bases and J by 3 bases, with 9 bases between. The CDR3 length is 14 residues. Germline V lookup: CDR1 LNHNV, CDR2 YYDKDF (reference sequence). This CDR3 reads CATSRGGGGNTIYF. CDR3 coding DNA: TGTGCCACCAGCAGGGGTGGAGGTGGAAACACCATATATTTT.

V gene TRBV30 combines with J gene TRBJ1-5; a weak D match, TRBD1 (6 bases). Germline V lookup: CDR1 GTSNPN, CDR2 SVGIG (reference sequence). The V and J ends lost 5 bases and 2 bases respectively, with 16 bases between them. The CDR3 consists of 15 residues. DNA of the CDR3: TGTGCCTGGGGACAACCTACAGGGCGCAATCAGCCCCAGCATTTT. It encodes CAWGQPTGRNQPQHF.

The chain carries TRBV6-5 and TRBJ1-1; D may be TRBD1 (5 bases). The length of the CDR3 is 15 residues. Trimming pared 4 bases from V and 2 bases from J, leaving 14 bases between. Per the germline V gene, CDR1 is MNHEY and CDR2 is SVGAGI. CDR3 loop: CASSSPRTPNTEAFF. For the CDR3, the DNA is TGTGCCAGCAGTTCTCCTCGGACACCTAACACTGAAGCTTTCTTT.

DNA for the CDR3: TGTGCCAGCAGCCATAGGACGAACACTGAAGCTTTCTTT. It specifies CASSHRTNTEAFF. V gene TRBV11-2 combines with J gene TRBJ1-1; D is uncertain. V was pared by 5 bases and J by 1 base, with 8 bases between. Germline CDR1 reads SGHAT; CDR2 reads FQNNGV. The CDR3 covers 13 residues.

CDR3: CASSLGGPGTEAFF. Here the CDR3 DNA reads TGTGCCAGCAGCTTGGGGGGGCCGGGTACTGAAGCTTTCTTT. The gene calls are TRBV5-4 and TRBJ1-1, with D tentatively TRBD1 (6 bases). Germline values: CDR1 SGHNT, CDR2 YYREEE (reference sequence). V gave up 0 bases and J gave up 5 bases, with 11 bases separating them. This CDR3 spans 14 amino acids.

This chain links TRBV30 with TRBJ1-5, with D possibly matching TRBD1 (6 bases). Germline V lookup: CDR1 GTSNPN, CDR2 SVGIG (reference sequence). V lost 5 bases and J lost 5, with 16 bases in between. The CDR3 runs to 14 residues. The CDR3 DNA reads as TGTGCCTGGGCAGCAGGGAGGGGGGATCAGCCCCAGCATTTT. Its protein product is CAWAAGRGDQPQHF. Together with reference TRBV30 and TRBJ1-5, the CDR3 gives the full variable domain: SQTIHQWPATLVQPVGSPLSLECTVEGTSNPNLYWYRQAAGRGLQLLFYSVGIGQISSEVPQNLSASRPQDRQFILSSKKLLLSDSGFYLCAWAAGRGDQPQHFGDGTRLSIL.

The chain carries TRBV19 and TRBJ2-1, with 7 bases that match TRBD1. The CDR3 covers 13 residues. CDR1 and CDR2 from the germline V gene are LNHDA and SQIVND (reference sequence). V shed 8 bases and J 7 bases; nucleotides not matched to a gene: 8. The CDR3 sequence is CASRQGSSNEQFF. In DNA form, the CDR3 reads TGTGCCAGTCGACAGGGATCAAGTAATGAGCAGTTCTTC.

The V call is TRBV11-1, the J call TRBJ2-1, with TRBD1 matching 7 bases. CDR3 size: 14 residues. The germline V gene encodes CDR1 SGHAT and CDR2 FQDESV (reference sequence). V lost 2 bases and J lost 7; bases outside the gene matches: 5. CDR3 protein: CASSLPGTVNEQFF. CDR3 DNA sequence: TGTGCCAGCAGCTTACCCGGGACAGTAAATGAGCAGTTCTTC.

This clone has just one count. The V call is TRBV6-5, the J call TRBJ1-1, with D perhaps TRBD1 (5 bases). The germline CDR1 and CDR2 sequences are MNHEY and SVGAGI. The ends were cut back, 7 bases at V and 1 base at J, with 7 bases in the middle. The CDR3 runs to 12 residues. The CDR3 reads CASTQGNTEAFF. CDR3 DNA: TGTGCCAGCACCCAGGGGAACACTGAAGCTTTCTTT.

The rearrangement links TRBV2 to TRBJ2-3; the match to TRBD2 covers 7 bases. After removal of 4 bases from V and 2 bases from J, the junction contained 6 bases not matched to a gene. The CDR3 has 15 amino acids. The germline V gene encodes CDR1 SNHLY and CDR2 FYNNEI. CDR3: CASSGIAGLTDTQYF. The CDR3 DNA sequence: TGTGCCAGCAGTGGGATAGCGGGCCTCACAGATACGCAGTATTTT. The full variable domain, completed using reference TRBV2 and TRBJ2-3, is EPEVTQTPSHQVTQMGQEVILRCVPISNHLYFYWYRQILGQKVEFLVSFYNNEISEKSEIFDDQFSVERPDGSNFTLKIRSTKLEDSAMYFCASSGIAGLTDTQYFGPGTRLTVL.

The rearrangement uses TRBV7-8 and TRBJ2-2, with 8 bases matching TRBD1. Trimming at V came to 5 bases and at J to 4 bases, leaving 6 bases not matched to a gene. Germline V CDR1 and CDR2: SGHVS, FQNEAQ. CDR3 length: 15 amino acids. This CDR3 is CASSASGGPTGELFF. Here the CDR3 DNA reads TGTGCCAGCAGCGCGTCAGGGGGCCCCACCGGGGAGCTGTTTTTT.